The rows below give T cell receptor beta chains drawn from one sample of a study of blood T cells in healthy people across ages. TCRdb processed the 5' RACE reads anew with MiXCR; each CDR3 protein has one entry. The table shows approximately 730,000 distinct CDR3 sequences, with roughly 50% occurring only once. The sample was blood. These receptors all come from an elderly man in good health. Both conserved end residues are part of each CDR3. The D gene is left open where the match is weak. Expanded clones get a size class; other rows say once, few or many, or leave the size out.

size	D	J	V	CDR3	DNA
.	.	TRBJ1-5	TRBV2	CASSVIALRNQPQHF	TGTGCCAGCAGTGTGATTGCCCTGCGGAATCAGCCCCAGCATTTT
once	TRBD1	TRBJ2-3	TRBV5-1	CASSRATGETGTDTQYF	TGCGCCAGCAGCAGGGCGACAGGGGAAACGGGAACAGATACGCAGTATTTT
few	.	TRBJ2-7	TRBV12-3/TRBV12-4	CASSPDNYEQYF	TGTGCCAGCAGTCCGGACAACTACGAGCAGTACTTC
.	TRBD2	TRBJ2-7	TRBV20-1	CSAERELDEQYF	TGCAGTGCTGAGCGGGAGTTGGACGAGCAGTACTTC
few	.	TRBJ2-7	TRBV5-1	CASSSARDSGRLNSYEQYF	TGCGCCAGCAGCTCAGCCCGGGACTCAGGTCGCCTAAACTCCTACGAGCAGTACTTC
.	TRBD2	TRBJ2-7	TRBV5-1	CASTVAGDWYF	TGCGCCAGCACAGTAGCGGGAGATTGGTACTTC
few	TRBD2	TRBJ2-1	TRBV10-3	CAISQAGAGEQFF	TGTGCCATCAGTCAAGCGGGAGCGGGTGAGCAGTTCTTC
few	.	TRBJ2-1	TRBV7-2	CAGSPGRGRRIFYNEQFF	TGTGCCGGCAGCCCCGGCCGAGGGAGGAGAATCTTCTACAATGAGCAGTTCTTC
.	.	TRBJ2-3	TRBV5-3	CASPLGRGDAYF	TGTGCCTCACCTCTAGGACGAGGAGACGCGTATTTT
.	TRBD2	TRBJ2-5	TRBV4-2	CASSQDVSGRPRPETQYF	TGTGCCAGCAGCCAAGATGTGAGCGGGAGGCCCCGGCCAGAGACCCAGTACTTC
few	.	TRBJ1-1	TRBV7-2	CASSLKPGGGNTEAFF	TGTGCCAGCAGCTTAAAACCGGGTGGGGGGAACACTGAAGCTTTCTTT
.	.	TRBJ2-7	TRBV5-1	CASSPQGPSSYEQYF	TGCGCCAGCAGCCCGCAGGGGCCGAGCTCCTACGAGCAGTACTTC
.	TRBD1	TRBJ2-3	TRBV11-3	CASSPQPGGADTQYF	TGTGCCAGCAGCCCACAACCAGGGGGCGCAGATACGCAGTATTTT
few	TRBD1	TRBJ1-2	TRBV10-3	CAISDRGGDGYTF	TGTGCCATCAGCGACAGGGGCGGCGATGGCTACACCTTC
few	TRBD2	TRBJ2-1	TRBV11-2	CASSSLAASYNEQFF	TGTGCCAGCAGCTCCCTAGCGGCCTCCTACAATGAGCAGTTCTTC